This T cell receptor (beta chain) is from a study of PD-L1 blockade in urothelial cancer. V lost 3 bases, J lost 5 bases, and 4 bases stayed unmatched. Germline loops: CDR1 SGDLS, CDR2 YYNGEE. The CDR3 length is 15 residues. Sequencing used immunoSEQ multiplex PCR; TCRdb keeps in-frame clones, though not all of them. The data show approximately 110,000 clones, with over 75% seen just once and roughly 2.2% held by the top ten. The chain carries TRBV9 and TRBJ2-5; 13 bases are shared with TRBD2. The sample in question was PBMCs, obtained around atezolizumab (anti-PD-L1) treatment. This clonotype originated in a middle-aged man with urothelial cancer. In DNA, the CDR3 is TGTGCCAGCAGCGAGGGACTAGCGGGGTTGGAGACCCAGTACTTC. As protein: CASSEGLAGLETQYF.